This T cell receptor beta chain originates from a study of blood T cell repertoires in COVID-19. Study background: Sample material is recorded as cDNA or gDNA derived from T cells, B-cell-depleted T cells, or PBMCs.

Only a few counts were recorded for this clone. Some clones are missing from TCRdb's copy, which holds only in-frame ones; the method was immunoSEQ multiplex PCR. The data contain some 41,000 clones, about 88% of them singletons. The receptor was derived from a man between 70 and 80 years old with active COVID-19. Sequenced sample: peripheral blood.

The chain's CDR3 is CASVPLQGNGYTF. Here the CDR3 DNA reads TGTGCCAGTGTTCCCCTACAGGGAAATGGCTACACCTTC. J is TRBJ1-2 and V is TRBV19, with a weak D call TRBD1 (6 bases). The CDR3 is 13 residues long. Germline assignment: CDR1 LNHDA and CDR2 SQIVND (reference sequence). Between the trimmed V and J ends, which lost 8 bases and 6 bases, there was a span of 16 bases.